The source of this T cell receptor (beta chain) is a study of T cells in localized non-small cell lung cancer. V lost 3 bases and J 0 bases, leaving 9 bases between the germline ends. The germline V gene has CDR1 LNHDA and CDR2 SQIVND (reference sequence). The CDR3 sequence is 15 residues long. TCRdb's copy holds only in-frame clones and misses some; the assay was immunoSEQ multiplex PCR. The sample includes tens of thousands of clones, approximately 80% seen only once; the top ten take roughly 8%. The sample consisted of PBMCs, taken before any cancer treatment. The V gene is TRBV19, the J gene TRBJ1-3; D is unresolved. The clonotype originates from a man aged 40 to 70 with stage II lung adenocarcinoma. CDR3 DNA: TGTGCCAGTAGTATCCCCCGGAACTCTGGAAACACCATATATTTT. Amino acids: CASSIPRNSGNTIYF.